This is a list of T cell receptor beta chains from one sample in a study of tumor and adjacent non-tumor tissue in lung cancer. MiXCR, run by TCRdb on the multiplex PCR reads, gives a single entry per CDR3 protein. The data contain over 85,000 distinct CDR3 sequences, over 70% of them singletons. The sequencing sample was made of lung tumor tissue. The receptor source for this set is a man in his 70s with non-small cell lung cancer. Each CDR3 is given with its conserved first and last residue. Fields, in order: clone size, V gene, D gene, J gene, CDR3 DNA, CDR3 protein. D genes are given only for firm matches. Clone size, where shown, is once, few, many, or a class for clones that have expanded.

abundance: NA; v_gene: TRBV20-1; d_gene: NA; j_gene: TRBJ1-6; CDR3nt: TGCAGTGCTACAGAACCGGTGGGGTCACACCTCCACTTT; CDR3aa: CSATEPVGSHLHF
abundance: NA; v_gene: TRBV12-3/TRBV12-4; d_gene: NA; j_gene: TRBJ2-2; CDR3nt: TGTGCCAGCAGTGGGTTCGGCGTCGGGGAGCTATTTTTT; CDR3aa: CASSGFGVGELFF
abundance: NA; v_gene: TRBV6-1; d_gene: TRBD1; j_gene: TRBJ1-2; CDR3nt: TGTGCCAGCAATATGGGATTGACAGGGATGGGCTACACCTTC; CDR3aa: CASNMGLTGMGYTF
abundance: NA; v_gene: TRBV13; d_gene: NA; j_gene: TRBJ1-6; CDR3nt: TGTGCCAACAGCTCGACAGGAGAAAATTCACGCCTCCACTTT; CDR3aa: CANSSTGENSRLHF
abundance: once; v_gene: TRBV29-1; d_gene: NA; j_gene: TRBJ2-5; CDR3nt: TGCAGCGCCAAGCCCTACCTCCAGACAGGTCATAAGACCCAGAACTTC; CDR3aa: CSAKPYLQTGHKTQNF
abundance: NA; v_gene: TRBV29-1; d_gene: TRBD1; j_gene: TRBJ2-7; CDR3nt: TGCAGCCTAGCCGGGACAGGGGGCCTCGGGTCATCCCGGGAGCAGTACTTT; CDR3aa: CSLAGTGGLGSSREQYF
abundance: NA; v_gene: TRBV7-9; d_gene: NA; j_gene: TRBJ1-1; CDR3nt: TGTGCCAGCAGGTTAGCCGGGGACACTGTAGCTTTCTTT; CDR3aa: CASRLAGDTVAFF
abundance: NA; v_gene: TRBV29-1; d_gene: NA; j_gene: TRBJ1-2; CDR3nt: TGCAGCGCTCTGTTACAGCCTAACTATGGCTACACCTTC; CDR3aa: CSALLQPNYGYTF
abundance: NA; v_gene: TRBV5-1; d_gene: NA; j_gene: TRBJ2-5; CDR3nt: TGCGCCAGCAGATTGTTGAGTATGGGACTTTCTGGGGGAGAGACCCAGTACTTC; CDR3aa: CASRLLSMGLSGGETQYF
abundance: NA; v_gene: TRBV6-5; d_gene: NA; j_gene: TRBJ1-1; CDR3nt: TGTGCCAGCAGTTATGACCAGATAAACACTGAAGCTTTCTTT; CDR3aa: CASSYDQINTEAFF
abundance: NA; v_gene: TRBV4-1; d_gene: NA; j_gene: TRBJ1-1; CDR3nt: TGTGCCAGCAGCCAAGGTGGGGACGCTTTCTTT; CDR3aa: CASSQGGDAFF
abundance: NA; v_gene: TRBV12-5; d_gene: NA; j_gene: TRBJ1-5; CDR3nt: TGTGATAGTGGTTTTGTCAGAAATCAGCGCCAGCATTTT; CDR3aa: CDSGFVRNQRQHF
abundance: NA; v_gene: TRBV7-9; d_gene: NA; j_gene: TRBJ2-1; CDR3nt: TGTGCCAGCAGCGAAGACCAGCCTCTCTACTTCTACAATGAGCAGTTCTTC; CDR3aa: CASSEDQPLYFYNEQFF
abundance: NA; v_gene: TRBV6-5; d_gene: TRBD2; j_gene: TRBJ2-5; CDR3nt: TGTGCCAACAGTGGGACTAACGGGGCTAGGGGCCAAGAGACCCAGTACTTC; CDR3aa: CANSGTNGARGQETQYF
abundance: NA; v_gene: TRBV12-3/TRBV12-4; d_gene: TRBD2; j_gene: TRBJ2-5; CDR3nt: TGTGCCAGCAGCGGGATAGCGGGAATCGTGGAGACCCAGTACTTC; CDR3aa: CASSGIAGIVETQYF
abundance: NA; v_gene: TRBV11-2; d_gene: TRBD2; j_gene: TRBJ2-1; CDR3nt: TGTGCCAGCAGCCTACGGACTAGCTGGAGTCACAATGAGCAGTTCTTC; CDR3aa: CASSLRTSWSHNEQFF
abundance: NA; v_gene: TRBV12-3/TRBV12-4; d_gene: TRBD2; j_gene: TRBJ2-1; CDR3nt: TGTGCCAGGAGTCTAGCGGGGGTCTCGGATGAGCAGATCTTC; CDR3aa: CARSLAGVSDEQIF
abundance: NA; v_gene: TRBV2; d_gene: TRBD2; j_gene: TRBJ2-3; CDR3nt: TGTGCCAGCAGTGAAAGGCTAGCGGGAGGCACAGATACGCAGTATTTT; CDR3aa: CASSERLAGGTDTQYF
abundance: NA; v_gene: TRBV14; d_gene: NA; j_gene: TRBJ2-5; CDR3nt: TGTGCCAGCAGTCAAGCGGAGACCCGGTACTTC; CDR3aa: CASSQAETRYF
abundance: NA; v_gene: TRBV28; d_gene: NA; j_gene: TRBJ2-3; CDR3nt: TGTGCCAGCGGTCCAATAAAGGGGGGCACAGATACGCAGTATTTT; CDR3aa: CASGPIKGGTDTQYF
abundance: NA; v_gene: TRBV20-1; d_gene: NA; j_gene: TRBJ1-6; CDR3nt: TGCAGTGCTACGTTGGGGCAGGAGGATTTACCTCTCCACTTT; CDR3aa: CSATLGQEDLPLHF
abundance: NA; v_gene: TRBV29-1; d_gene: NA; j_gene: TRBJ1-1; CDR3nt: TGCAGCGGGTCCCGAACCACTGAATCTCTCTTT; CDR3aa: CSGSRTTESLF
abundance: NA; v_gene: TRBV20-1; d_gene: TRBD1; j_gene: TRBJ2-5; CDR3nt: TGTAGTGCTAGAGATGGTAGACAGGGGGACCAAGAGATCCAGTACTTC; CDR3aa: CSARDGRQGDQEIQYF
abundance: NA; v_gene: TRBV4-1; d_gene: NA; j_gene: TRBJ1-2; CDR3nt: TGCGCCAGCAACCATGAAAGGGTGGATGGCTACACCTTC; CDR3aa: CASNHERVDGYTF
abundance: NA; v_gene: TRBV11-3; d_gene: NA; j_gene: TRBJ2-3; CDR3nt: TGTGCCAGCAGCCCAAGTCAGGGAGTCACCGATACGCAGTATTTT; CDR3aa: CASSPSQGVTDTQYF
abundance: many; v_gene: TRBV29-1; d_gene: TRBD2; j_gene: TRBJ2-1; CDR3nt: TGCAGCGTTGACGTAGCGGGAGTGTACAATGAGCAGTTCTTC; CDR3aa: CSVDVAGVYNEQFF
abundance: NA; v_gene: TRBV6-6; d_gene: NA; j_gene: TRBJ2-3; CDR3nt: TGTGCCAGCGGTTACTGGATAGGACGCACAGATACACAGTATTTT; CDR3aa: CASGYWIGRTDTQYF
abundance: NA; v_gene: TRBV7-6; d_gene: NA; j_gene: TRBJ1-1; CDR3nt: TGTACCAGCAGCCCTAACCACTTGAACACTGAAGCTTTCTTT; CDR3aa: CTSSPNHLNTEAFF
abundance: many; v_gene: TRBV20-1; d_gene: NA; j_gene: TRBJ2-7; CDR3nt: TGCAGTGCTGTTAACTACGAGCAGTACTTC; CDR3aa: CSAVNYEQYF
abundance: NA; v_gene: TRBV29-1; d_gene: NA; j_gene: TRBJ2-5; CDR3nt: TGCAGGGTGGCCGACAGGTTCCAAGAGACCCAGCACTTT; CDR3aa: CRVADRFQETQHF
abundance: NA; v_gene: TRBV12-3/TRBV12-4; d_gene: TRBD1; j_gene: TRBJ2-1; CDR3nt: TGTGCCGGCAGTGTAGCAGGGGGTAATGTGCAGTTCTTC; CDR3aa: CAGSVAGGNVQFF
abundance: NA; v_gene: TRBV6-5; d_gene: NA; j_gene: TRBJ1-1; CDR3nt: TGTGTCAGCAGGACCGAGATAGGGTTGGTCACTGAAGCTTTCTTT; CDR3aa: CVSRTEIGLVTEAFF
abundance: NA; v_gene: TRBV6-5; d_gene: NA; j_gene: TRBJ1-1; CDR3nt: TGTGCCAGCAGTTACTCGTTTTTGGTGAACACTGAAGCTTCCTTT; CDR3aa: CASSYSFLVNTEASF
abundance: many; v_gene: TRBV5-6; d_gene: NA; j_gene: TRBJ2-1; CDR3nt: TGTGCCAGCAGCTTCAGGAGGGGGTCCTACAATGAGCAGTTCTTC; CDR3aa: CASSFRRGSYNEQFF
abundance: NA; v_gene: TRBV5-1; d_gene: NA; j_gene: TRBJ1-2; CDR3nt: TGCGCCAGCAGCATGGCCAGAGGGAAAGGGTATGGCTACACCTTC; CDR3aa: CASSMARGKGYGYTF
abundance: NA; v_gene: TRBV4-1; d_gene: NA; j_gene: TRBJ1-4; CDR3nt: TGCACCAGCAACCAGATACGGGGGCAGGAGAGCGAAAAACTGTTTTTT; CDR3aa: CTSNQIRGQESEKLFF
abundance: NA; v_gene: TRBV4-1; d_gene: NA; j_gene: TRBJ1-3; CDR3nt: TGCTCCAGCAGAAGAGTCCAGGGCCTCTCTGGAAACACCATATATTTT; CDR3aa: CSSRRVQGLSGNTIYF
abundance: NA; v_gene: TRBV29-1; d_gene: NA; j_gene: TRBJ2-1; CDR3nt: TGCAGCGGTAGACTAACGGGGTTCTACCATGAGCAGTTCTTC; CDR3aa: CSGRLTGFYHEQFF
abundance: NA; v_gene: TRBV7-9; d_gene: TRBD1; j_gene: TRBJ1-4; CDR3nt: TGTGCCAGCAGCTTAGCCCGACAGGGGCGTGAAGAACTGTTTTTT; CDR3aa: CASSLARQGREELFF
abundance: many; v_gene: TRBV12-5; d_gene: TRBD1; j_gene: TRBJ2-7; CDR3nt: TGTGCTAGTGGTTTGGACCCAGGGGGCTCTTACGAGCAGTACTTC; CDR3aa: CASGLDPGGSYEQYF
abundance: NA; v_gene: TRBV6-2/TRBV6-3; d_gene: NA; j_gene: TRBJ2-1; CDR3nt: TGTGTAAGCAGTCCGGTACTAGGCAATACCAATGAGCAGTTCTTC; CDR3aa: CVSSPVLGNTNEQFF
abundance: many; v_gene: TRBV29-1; d_gene: NA; j_gene: TRBJ2-3; CDR3nt: TGCAGCGTTGACAGTTACACAGATACGCAGTATTTT; CDR3aa: CSVDSYTDTQYF
abundance: NA; v_gene: TRBV5-4; d_gene: TRBD2; j_gene: TRBJ2-7; CDR3nt: TGTGCTAGCAGCTTGGGTAGCGGGAGCGACTACGAGCTGTACTTC; CDR3aa: CASSLGSGSDYELYF
abundance: NA; v_gene: TRBV10-1; d_gene: NA; j_gene: TRBJ2-2; CDR3nt: TGCGCCAGCAGGGCCCACTCGACCACCGGGGAGCTGTTTTTC; CDR3aa: CASRAHSTTGELFF
abundance: NA; v_gene: TRBV4-3; d_gene: TRBD2; j_gene: TRBJ2-1; CDR3nt: TGCACCAGCAGCCAAGGTCTAGCGGGAGCTGAATACAATGAGCAGTTCTTC; CDR3aa: CTSSQGLAGAEYNEQFF
abundance: once; v_gene: TRBV4-1; d_gene: TRBD1; j_gene: TRBJ1-5; CDR3nt: TGCGCCAGCATCCAAGTAGCAGGGGGCCATAAGCCCCAGCATTTT; CDR3aa: CASIQVAGGHKPQHF
abundance: NA; v_gene: TRBV6-5; d_gene: NA; j_gene: TRBJ1-2; CDR3nt: TGTGCCACCTCGCGAGGACCGTATTATGGCTACACCTTC; CDR3aa: CATSRGPYYGYTF
abundance: NA; v_gene: TRBV28; d_gene: NA; j_gene: TRBJ2-1; CDR3nt: TGTGCCAGCGGTCTAACCCTGTTGGATCCTGAGCAGTTCTTC; CDR3aa: CASGLTLLDPEQFF
abundance: NA; v_gene: TRBV4-3; d_gene: NA; j_gene: TRBJ1-2; CDR3nt: TGCGCGAGCTGCCAAGATTCCGTGTGGCATCCGGGTGACTACACCTTC; CDR3aa: CASCQDSVWHPGDYTF
abundance: NA; v_gene: TRBV6-5; d_gene: NA; j_gene: TRBJ1-6; CDR3nt: TGTGCCAGCAGTTGTTACGACGGTAAAATTTCACCCCTCCACTTT; CDR3aa: CASSCYDGKISPLHF
abundance: NA; v_gene: TRBV12-3/TRBV12-4; d_gene: NA; j_gene: TRBJ2-1; CDR3nt: TGTCCCAGCAGTACCGCAACGGGTATCTCCTACAATGAGCAGTTCTTC; CDR3aa: CPSSTATGISYNEQFF
abundance: NA; v_gene: TRBV11-3; d_gene: NA; j_gene: TRBJ1-1; CDR3nt: TGTGCCATCACGCAGACCGGGGCGTTCATTGAAGCTTTCTTT; CDR3aa: CAITQTGAFIEAFF
abundance: NA; v_gene: TRBV6-2/TRBV6-3; d_gene: NA; j_gene: TRBJ1-5; CDR3nt: TGTGCCAGCACTTCTCGGGGCAATAAGCCCCAGCATTTT; CDR3aa: CASTSRGNKPQHF